This T cell receptor (beta chain) originates from a study of OX40 agonist ivuxolimab in advanced cancers. The assay was immunoSEQ multiplex PCR, and TCRdb's table has in-frame clones only and misses some. The sample has tens of thousands of clones, 88% seen once. The CDR3 spans 15 residues. The V gene lost 1 base and the J gene lost 5 bases, with 12 bases spanning the gap. Germline V gives CDR1 LNHDA, CDR2 SQIVND (reference sequence). This TCR was recovered from an adult with an advanced solid tumor such as melanoma, head and neck, liver or kidney cancer. The chain employs TRBV19 and TRBJ1-5; D might be TRBD1 (5 bases). Sequencing used CD4+ or CD8+ T cells sorted from blood, obtained in a trial of the OX40 agonist ivuxolimab. The CDR3 DNA is TGTGCCAGTAGTATAGGTGGGACGGGGCATCAGCCCCAGCATTTT. This gives the protein CASSIGGTGHQPQHF.